A single sample is the source of the 24 T cell receptor beta chains below, sequenced in a study of blood T cell repertoires in COVID-19. Generated by immunoSEQ multiplex PCR, the TCRdb table keeps only in-frame clones and is missing some. The sample lists some 300,000 clones; almost 90% were seen once. Source material: peripheral blood. Every receptor here comes from a woman aged 40 to 50 with COVID-19, enrolled during active disease.

This chain uses TRBV15 with TRBJ1-4; possible D gene TRBD1, 5 bases. The CDR3 has 13 residues. With 1 base removed from V and 8 bases from J, the gap between germline ends came to 8 bases. Germline assignment: CDR1 LNHNV and CDR2 YYDKDF (reference sequence). This CDR3 reads CATSRGRGEKLFF. DNA of the CDR3: TGTGCCACCAGCAGAGGACGGGGGGAAAAACTGTTTTTT.

V is TRBV6-6 and J is TRBJ1-1, with D uncertain. CDR3 length equals 13 residues. Deletions cut 7 bases from V and 0 bases from J, with 9 bases between. The germline V gene encodes CDR1 MNHNY and CDR2 SVGAGI (reference sequence). The CDR3 DNA reads TGTGCCAGCATTCAACACGTGAACACTGAAGCTTTCTTT. Its protein is CASIQHVNTEAFF.

The chain joins TRBV24-1 to TRBJ2-5; TRBD2 might be the D (5 bases). Germline CDR1 and CDR2: KGHDR and SFDVKD. Trimming removed 5 bases at V and 7 bases at J, with 28 bases between. There are 18 residues in the CDR3. The CDR3 region is CATSGPSRVVGLSGTQYF. CDR3 DNA sequence: TGTGCCACCAGTGGTCCCAGCCGGGTGGTGGGGTTGAGCGGGACCCAGTACTTC.

The chain combines TRBV4-1 with TRBJ2-1; a weak D match, TRBD2 (5 bases). From germline, CDR1 is MGHRA and CDR2 YSYEKL. This CDR3 region has 14 residues. The V and J ends lost 1 base and 7 bases respectively, with 11 bases between them. The DNA of the CDR3 is TGCGCCAGCAGCCAAGGGGCCGGGGAGAATGAGCAGTTCTTC. This codes for CASSQGAGENEQFF.

Regarding this clone: Other DNA sequences in this specimen translate into the identical CDR3. V usage is TRBV12-3 or TRBV12-4 and J usage is TRBJ1-1; no clear D gene. V was trimmed by 2 bases and J by 4 bases, leaving 5 bases between them. This CDR3 comprises 12 residues. CDR3 amino acids: CASSLRGTEAFF. DNA of the CDR3: TGTGCCAGCAGTTTAAGAGGCACTGAAGCTTTCTTT.

The chain employs TRBV27 and TRBJ1-5; 9 bases fit TRBD1. Germline V gene data show CDR1 as MNHEY and CDR2 as SMNVEV (reference sequence). There are 14 residues in the CDR3. Unmatched junction bases numbered 4, after V lost 6 bases and J lost 4 bases. CDR3 coding DNA: TGTGCCAGCAGAAGACAGGGGGATAATCAGCCCCAGCATTTT. Amino acids: CASRRQGDNQPQHF.

This chain connects TRBV6-2 or TRBV6-3 to TRBJ1-2; D might be TRBD1 (6 bases). V gave up 2 bases and J gave up 6 bases, with 10 bases separating them. Per germline, CDR1 MNHEY and CDR2 SVGEGT. The CDR3 length is 13 residues. The CDR3 bases are TGTGCCAGCAGTTACCCGGGGGGCGATGGCTACACCTTC. It encodes CASSYPGGDGYTF.

CDR3: CASSYRRDRGRGYTF. The CDR3 DNA follows: TGTGCCAGCAGTTACCGTCGGGACAGGGGCCGTGGCTACACCTTC. The rearrangement joins TRBV6-2 or TRBV6-3 to TRBJ1-2; 10 bases map to TRBD1. The CDR3 covers 15 residues. Germline-derived CDR1 and CDR2 are MNHEY and SVGEGT. J gave up 7 bases and V 2 bases, and 7 bases lay outside the gene matches.

This sequence joins TRBV5-5 and TRBJ1-5; 7 nucleotides match TRBD1. Trimming removed 2 bases from V and 7 bases from J; junction bases left unmatched: 6. Germline lookup yields CDR1 SGHKS and CDR2 YYEKEE (reference sequence). This CDR3 spans 14 amino acids. The CDR3 loop reads CASSLQGSLQPQHF. CDR3 bases: TGTGCCAGCAGCTTACAGGGGTCTCTCCAGCCCCAGCATTTT.

The chain combines TRBV7-9 with TRBJ2-3, with unresolved D. Germline V gene lookup returns CDR1 SEHNR and CDR2 FQNEAQ (reference sequence). The CDR3 covers 13 residues. Trimming took 3 bases from V and 7 from J, leaving 11 bases between them. The CDR3 DNA reads as TGTGCCAGCAGCTTTCGTCGCCTAAATACGCAGTATTTT. Translated: CASSFRRLNTQYF.

The chain uses TRBV28 and TRBJ2-1; 7 bases agree with TRBD1. Germline assignment: CDR1 MDHEN and CDR2 SYDVKM. The CDR3 runs to 13 residues. The V and J ends lost 8 bases and 7 bases, in that order; junction bases with no gene match: 8. Here the CDR3 reads CASYRGLGNEQFF. The CDR3 DNA reads as TGTGCCAGCTATAGGGGGCTCGGGAATGAGCAGTTCTTC.

The V and J genes are TRBV7-9 and TRBJ1-2; TRBD1 matches at 11 bases. V shed 0 bases and J 4 bases; nucleotides not matched to a gene: 7. Germline V gene sequence: CDR1 SEHNR, CDR2 FQNEAQ (reference sequence). The CDR3 has 17 residues. CDR3 loop: CASSLAGTGGVFYGYTF. The CDR3 nucleotides read TGTGCCAGCAGCTTAGCCGGGACAGGGGGGGTTTTCTATGGCTACACCTTC.

The V and J genes are TRBV11-2 and TRBJ2-3; tentative D call: TRBD2 (5 bases). V lost 1 base, J lost 3 bases, and 8 bases lay in between. The CDR3 has 14 residues. The germline V gene encodes CDR1 SGHAT and CDR2 FQNNGV. In DNA form, the CDR3 reads TGTGCCAGCAGCTTAGGAGGGCGAACAGATACGCAGTATTTT. Translating gives CASSLGGRTDTQYF.

J is TRBJ2-1 and V is TRBV27; 8 nucleotides match TRBD2. The CDR3 is 15 residues long. V gave up 2 bases and J gave up 4 bases; unmatched junction bases: 4. Germline V lookup: CDR1 MNHEY, CDR2 SMNVEV (reference sequence). This CDR3 reads CASSLTAGEYNEQFF. For the CDR3, the DNA is TGTGCCAGCAGTTTAACAGCGGGGGAATACAATGAGCAGTTCTTC.

The chain recombines TRBV4-1 with TRBJ2-7; 9 positions agree with TRBD1. The germline gives CDR1 MGHRA, CDR2 YSYEKL. The CDR3 consists of 15 residues. Losses at the gene ends were 5 bases for V and 6 bases for J; bases not matched to a gene: 11. CDR3 in DNA: TGCGCCAGCAGCATTCCCGGGACAGGGAAGCCCGAGCAGTACTTC. Its protein product is CASSIPGTGKPEQYF.

V and J are TRBV4-3 and TRBJ2-2; 13 nucleotides agree with TRBD2. Trimming at V came to 0 bases and at J to 6 bases, leaving 10 bases not matched to a gene. Per the germline V gene, CDR1 is LGHNA and CDR2 is YSLEER. The CDR3 runs 19 residues. This CDR3 is CASSQDLPLAGGRSGELFF. The CDR3 bases are TGCGCCAGCAGCCAAGATCTTCCACTAGCGGGAGGGCGGTCCGGGGAGCTGTTTTTT.

CDR3 sequence (DNA): TGTGCCAGCATCGAGGAAACGGGGAATGAGCAGTTCTTC. Its protein product is CASIEETGNEQFF. The V and J genes are TRBV2 and TRBJ2-1; D perhaps matches TRBD2 (5 bases). This CDR3 contains 13 residues. Germline V gene data show CDR1 as SNHLY and CDR2 as FYNNEI. V was clipped by 7 bases and J by 7 bases, with 14 bases between them.

This clone was observed once. The V gene is TRBV24-1, the J gene TRBJ2-5; TRBD1 agrees at 8 bases. Trimming removed 7 bases from V and 5 bases from J; junction bases left unmatched: 11. The CDR3 has 15 amino acids. Germline lookup yields CDR1 KGHDR and CDR2 SFDVKD. As DNA, the CDR3 is TGTGCCACCAGCGTCGGGACAGGCGGTTATGAGACCCAGTACTTC. This sequence encodes CATSVGTGGYETQYF.

This chain connects TRBV19 to TRBJ2-3; 8 nucleotides line up with TRBD1. Germline loops: CDR1 LNHDA, CDR2 SQIVND (reference sequence). The CDR3 is 15 amino acids. Trimming took 6 bases from V and 5 from J; bases not matched to a gene: 10. The CDR3 DNA is TGTGCCAGTAGCCCTTCCAGGGGGCCGGGAGATACGCAGTATTTT. Protein product: CASSPSRGPGDTQYF.

The chain is built from TRBV27 and TRBJ1-6; D is possibly TRBD1 (6 bases). The CDR3 runs 16 residues. Germline-derived CDR1 and CDR2 are MNHEY and SMNVEV (reference sequence). V shed 7 bases and J shed 10 bases, with 23 bases lying between them. The CDR3 DNA reads as TGTGCCAGCACCAGACGGTCCCAGGACAGTTACTCACCCCTCCACTTT. Encoded protein: CASTRRSQDSYSPLHF.

This clone came up once. V gene TRBV7-2 combines with J gene TRBJ2-3; the match to TRBD2 covers 11 bases. This CDR3 spans 16 amino acids. Germline V gene sequence: CDR1 SGHTA, CDR2 FQGNSA. Losses at the gene ends were 1 base for V and 4 bases for J; bases not matched to a gene: 4. The CDR3 protein is CASSLEILAGADTQYF. The CDR3 DNA reads TGTGCCAGCAGCTTAGAAATACTAGCGGGGGCAGATACGCAGTATTTT. Using reference TRBV7-2 and TRBJ2-3 for the parts outside the CDR3, the full variable domain is GAGVSQSPSNKVTEKGKDVELRCDPISGHTALYWYRQSLGQGLEFLIYFQGNSAPDKSGLPSDRFSAERTGGSVSTLTIQRTQQEDSAVYLCASSLEILAGADTQYFGPGTRLTVL.

V usage is TRBV11-3 and J usage is TRBJ2-2, with a possible D match to TRBD1 (5 bases). With 1 base removed from V and 6 bases from J, the gap between germline ends came to 18 bases. In germline, CDR1 is SGHNT, CDR2 YENEEA. CDR3 length equals 17 residues. CDR3 DNA sequence: TGTGCCAGCAGCTTAGCCCTAAACCGGGCAGGGCCCGGGGAGCTGTTTTTT. It yields the protein CASSLALNRAGPGELFF.

The V and J genes are TRBV29-1 and TRBJ2-3; D unclear. The germline gives CDR1 SQVTM, CDR2 ANQGSEA. Trimming stripped 7 bases from V and 2 bases from J, with 7 bases between. The CDR3 length is 11 residues. The DNA for the CDR3 is TGCAGCGGAGTCCCCACAGATACGCAGTATTTT. Translation gives CSGVPTDTQYF.

This rearrangement joins TRBV6-1 to TRBJ1-2; 9 bases agree with TRBD1. The CDR3 is 14 residues long. Germline V gene lookup returns CDR1 MNHNS and CDR2 SASEGT. The V gene end was trimmed by 2 bases and the J gene end by 4 bases; junction bases not matched to a gene: 2. The CDR3 loop is CASSETTGGYGYTF. CDR3 in DNA: TGTGCCAGCAGTGAAACGACAGGGGGCTATGGCTACACCTTC.